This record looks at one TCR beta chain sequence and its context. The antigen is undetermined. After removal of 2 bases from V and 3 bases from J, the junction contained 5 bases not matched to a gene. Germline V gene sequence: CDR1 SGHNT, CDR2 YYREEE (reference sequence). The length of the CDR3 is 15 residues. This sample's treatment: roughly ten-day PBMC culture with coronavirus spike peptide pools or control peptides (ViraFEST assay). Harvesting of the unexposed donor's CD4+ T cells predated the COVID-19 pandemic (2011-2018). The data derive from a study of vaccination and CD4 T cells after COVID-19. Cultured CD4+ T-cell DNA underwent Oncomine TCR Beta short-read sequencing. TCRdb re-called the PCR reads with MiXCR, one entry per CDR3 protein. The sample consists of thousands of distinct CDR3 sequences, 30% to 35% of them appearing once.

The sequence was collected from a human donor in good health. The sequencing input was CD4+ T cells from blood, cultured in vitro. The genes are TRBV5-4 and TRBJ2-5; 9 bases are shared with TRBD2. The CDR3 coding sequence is TGTGCCAGCAGCTTAGTAGCGGGGGCGGAAGAGACCCAGTACTTC. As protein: CASSLVAGAEETQYF.